This is a list of T cell receptor beta chains from one sample in a study of blood T cell repertoires in COVID-19. The assay was immunoSEQ multiplex PCR, and TCRdb's table has in-frame clones only and misses some. The table shows 310,000 or so clones, with under 90% occurring only once. Sample: PBMCs or T cells enriched from blood (not recorded which). Every receptor here comes from a woman between 18 and 29 years old who had recovered from COVID-19. The CDR3 runs from the conserved cysteine through the conserved F or W. Fields, in order: clone size, J gene, D gene, V gene, CDR3 protein, CDR3 DNA. D genes are given only for firm matches. A clone size is listed for some rows: how often the clone was seen (once, few, many), or a class if it is expanded.

NA,TRBJ1-1,NA,TRBV21-1,CASSNGTASNTEAFF,TGTGCCAGCAGCAACGGGACAGCCTCAAACACTGAAGCTTTCTTT
NA,TRBJ1-6,TRBD1,TRBV6-5,CASSKTGYNSPLHF,TGTGCCAGCAGTAAGACAGGGTATAATTCACCCCTCCACTTT
NA,TRBJ1-1,NA,TRBV11-2,CASSLISAPETEAFF,TGTGCCAGCAGCTTAATATCGGCCCCGGAGACTGAAGCTTTCTTT
NA,TRBJ2-3,TRBD1,TRBV7-9,CASSSTGTGGRADTQYF,TGTGCCAGCAGCTCGACCGGGACAGGGGGGAGGGCAGATACGCAGTATTTT
few,TRBJ2-2,TRBD2,TRBV27,CASSPNPGGGGELFF,TGTGCCAGCAGCCCTAATCCGGGGGGAGGCGGGGAGCTGTTTTTT
NA,TRBJ1-2,NA,TRBV30,CAWNPRTSAYTF,TGTGCCTGGAACCCAAGGACTTCAGCCTACACCTTC
NA,TRBJ2-5,NA,TRBV29-1,CSVGGETQYF,TGCAGCGTTGGCGGGGAGACCCAGTACTTC
NA,TRBJ2-5,TRBD2,TRBV27,CASTYSGSTGETQYF,TGTGCCAGCACCTATAGCGGGAGCACGGGAGAGACCCAGTACTTC
NA,TRBJ2-6,NA,TRBV7-3,CASSLDSSGANVLTF,TGTGCCAGCAGCTTAGACTCCTCTGGGGCCAACGTCCTGACTTTC
NA,TRBJ2-5,TRBD1,TRBV6-6,CASSYRGQGWETQYF,TGTGCCAGCAGTTACAGGGGACAGGGATGGGAGACCCAGTACTTC
NA,TRBJ2-2,TRBD2,TRBV11-2,CASSFETSGHGANTGELFF,TGTGCCAGCAGCTTCGAGACTAGCGGGCATGGGGCGAACACCGGGGAGCTGTTTTTT
NA,TRBJ2-1,NA,TRBV9,CASSVAAQNEQFF,TGTGCCAGCAGCGTAGCCGCTCAGAATGAGCAGTTCTTC
NA,TRBJ1-5,NA,TRBV30,CAWSNRDGQPQHF,TGTGCCTGGAGTAACAGGGACGGTCAGCCCCAGCATTTT
NA,TRBJ2-7,NA,TRBV2,CATLQQGASYEQYF,TGTGCCACCCTTCAACAGGGAGCTTCCTACGAGCAGTACTTC
NA,TRBJ1-2,NA,TRBV4-1,CASTSIQAKYGYTF,TGCGCCAGCACCTCGATTCAGGCTAAATATGGCTACACCTTC
once,TRBJ1-2,NA,TRBV10-3,CAISEQGNYGYTF,TGTGCCATCAGTGAACAGGGCAACTATGGCTACACCTTC